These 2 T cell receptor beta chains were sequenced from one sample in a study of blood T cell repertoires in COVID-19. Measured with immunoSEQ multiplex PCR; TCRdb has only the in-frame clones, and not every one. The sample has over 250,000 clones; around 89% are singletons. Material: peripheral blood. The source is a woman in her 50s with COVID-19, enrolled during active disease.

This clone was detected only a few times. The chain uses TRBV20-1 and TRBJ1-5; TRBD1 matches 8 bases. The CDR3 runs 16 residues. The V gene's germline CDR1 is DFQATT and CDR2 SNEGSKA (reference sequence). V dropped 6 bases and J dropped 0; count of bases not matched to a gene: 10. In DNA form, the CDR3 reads TGCAGTGCGAGTGGTCGGGACAGGTTTAGCAATCAGCCCCAGCATTTT. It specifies CSASGRDRFSNQPQHF.

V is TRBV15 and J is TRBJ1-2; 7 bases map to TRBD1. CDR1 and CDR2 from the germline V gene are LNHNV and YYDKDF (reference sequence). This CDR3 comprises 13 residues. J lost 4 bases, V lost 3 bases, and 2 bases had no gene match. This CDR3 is CATSSGTVYGYTF. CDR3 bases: TGTGCCACCAGCAGCGGGACAGTCTATGGCTACACCTTC.